A single sample is the source of the 19 T cell receptor beta chains below, sequenced in a study of OX40 agonist ivuxolimab in advanced cancers. Some clones are missing from TCRdb's copy, which holds only in-frame ones; the method was immunoSEQ multiplex PCR. Here the sample spans 25,000 to 35,000 clones, 82% being singletons. The sample here was CD4+ or CD8+ T cells sorted from blood, taken in a trial of the OX40 agonist ivuxolimab. These receptors were taken from an adult with an advanced solid tumor such as melanoma, head and neck, liver or kidney cancer.

The chain is built from TRBV9 and TRBJ2-3, with D unclear. CDR3 length equals 13 residues. Germline V gene sequence: CDR1 SGDLS, CDR2 YYNGEE. V was cut by 0 bases and J by 6 bases, with 8 bases left in between. The CDR3 DNA reads as TGTGCCAGCAGCGTAGTCTATGGGGATACGCAGTATTTT. Translating gives CASSVVYGDTQYF. The whole variable domain, remainder taken from reference TRBV9 and TRBJ2-3, is DSGVTQTPKHLITATGQRVTLRCSPRSGDLSVYWYQQSLDQGLQFLIQYYNGEERAKGNILERFSAQQFPDLHSELNLSSLELGDSALYFCASSVVYGDTQYFGPGTRLTVL.

This chain joins TRBV19 and TRBJ2-7, with D unclear. Trimming pared 0 bases from V and 5 bases from J, leaving 11 bases between. CDR1 is LNHDA, CDR2 SQIVND, per germline (reference sequence). This CDR3 is built from 14 residues. For the CDR3, the DNA is TGTGCCAGTAGTATAGAACAAGGAAGGAACGAGCAGTACTTC. Translating gives CASSIEQGRNEQYF.

V usage is TRBV9 and J usage is TRBJ1-1, with D perhaps TRBD1 (6 bases). CDR3 length: 16 amino acids. Between the trimmed V and J ends, which lost 3 bases and 2 bases, there was a span of 17 bases. Per the germline V gene, CDR1 is SGDLS and CDR2 is YYNGEE. The CDR3 DNA sequence: TGTGCCAGCAGCGCCCTGGGGGGGACACCCAACACTGAAGCTTTCTTT. Translating it yields CASSALGGTPNTEAFF.

The chain is built from TRBV2 and TRBJ1-5, with 9 nucleotides matching TRBD1. Trimming cost V 4 bases and J 3 bases; bases outside gene matches: 10. This CDR3 has 17 amino acids. Germline V lookup: CDR1 SNHLY, CDR2 FYNNEI. The CDR3 protein is CASSVLGGTGNNQPQHF. The DNA of the CDR3 is TGTGCCAGCAGTGTTCTCGGCGGGACAGGGAACAATCAGCCCCAGCATTTT.

The V gene is TRBV5-4, the J gene TRBJ2-5; possible D gene TRBD2, 6 bases. Trimming shortened V by 0 bases and J by 5 bases, and 14 bases separated the two germline ends. CDR1 SGHNT and CDR2 YYREEE come from the germline V gene (reference sequence). The length of the CDR3 is 15 residues. The CDR3 DNA sequence: TGTGCCAGCAGCTTGGGTCCCGGAGGGGCTGAGACCCAGTACTTC. It specifies CASSLGPGGAETQYF.

The V gene is TRBV6-5, the J gene TRBJ1-1; TRBD1 might be the D (6 bases). Deletions cut 2 bases from V and 0 bases from J, with 13 bases between. Germline values: CDR1 MNHEY, CDR2 SVGAGI. The CDR3 contains 16 residues. For the CDR3, the DNA is TGTGCCAGCAGTTACATGCCTGGGACACTGAACACTGAAGCTTTCTTT. Its protein product is CASSYMPGTLNTEAFF.

This clone has a single count. This sequence joins TRBV15 and TRBJ1-6, with TRBD1 matching 10 bases. This CDR3 contains 14 residues. Germline CDR1 reads LNHNV; CDR2 reads YYDKDF (reference sequence). Trimming at V came to 1 base and at J to 10 bases, leaving 1 base not matched to a gene. The CDR3 DNA reads TGTGCCACCAGCAGAGGGACAGGGGGATCACCCCTCCACTTT. This gives the protein CATSRGTGGSPLHF.

J is TRBJ1-4 and V is TRBV7-2; unclear D gene. This CDR3 has 14 amino acids. V lost 3 bases and J lost 2, with 7 bases in between. CDR1 SGHTA and CDR2 FQGNSA come from the germline V gene. CDR3 sequence: CASSFGNTNEKLFF. As DNA, the CDR3 is TGTGCCAGCAGCTTCGGAAACACTAATGAAAAACTGTTTTTT.

This clone was seen a handful of times. The chain is built from TRBV4-1 and TRBJ1-5, with 8 positions matching TRBD1. This CDR3 contains 15 residues. After removal of 1 base from V and 4 bases from J, the junction contained 3 bases not matched to a gene. Looked up from germline, CDR1 is MGHRA and CDR2 is YSYEKL. CDR3 DNA: TGCGCCAGCAGCCAAGTCGGGACAGGAAATCAGCCCCAGCATTTT. Translating it yields CASSQVGTGNQPQHF.

This clone came up a few times. The chain joins TRBV4-2 to TRBJ2-5; no firm D call. The CDR3 covers 15 residues. Trimming shortened V by 0 bases and J by 5 bases, and 13 bases separated the two germline ends. Germline loops: CDR1 LGHNA, CDR2 YNFKEQ. Here the CDR3 DNA reads TGTGCCAGCAGCCAAGATGCAGTAGGAGCGGAGACCCAGTACTTC. Translation gives CASSQDAVGAETQYF.

The J gene is TRBJ2-5, the V gene TRBV7-3, with D perhaps matching TRBD1 or TRBD2 (5 bases each). There are 15 residues in the CDR3. V was cut by 1 base and J by 4 bases, with 13 bases left in between. The germline V gene has CDR1 SGHTA and CDR2 FQGTGA. The CDR3 sequence: CASSLNAGQGETQYF. In nucleotides, the CDR3 is TGTGCCAGCAGCTTAAACGCGGGCCAGGGAGAGACCCAGTACTTC.

The chain links TRBV5-1 to TRBJ1-6, with a tentative D call TRBD1 (5 bases). The CDR3 length is 16 residues. Trimming left V 4 bases short and J 7 bases short, with 18 bases between. Germline CDR1 and CDR2: SGHRS and YFSETQ. CDR3 region: CASSLLLTALNSPLHF. As DNA, the CDR3 is TGCGCCAGCAGCCTCCTTTTGACAGCCTTAAATTCACCCCTCCACTTT.

The V gene is TRBV4-1, the J gene TRBJ2-3; 7 nucleotides line up with TRBD1. Unmatched junction bases numbered 5, after V lost 4 bases and J lost 4 bases. The CDR3 contains 14 residues. The germline gives CDR1 MGHRA, CDR2 YSYEKL. The CDR3 DNA reads as TGCGCCAGCAGCCGACCTGACAGGGCAGATACGCAGTATTTT. Amino acids: CASSRPDRADTQYF.

Regarding this clone: This CDR3 is also generated by other DNA sequences in the sample. V usage is TRBV23-1 and J usage is TRBJ1-1; 12 nucleotides align to TRBD1. TRBV23-1 counts as an open reading frame of uncertain function. This CDR3 comprises 16 residues. Trimming cost V 8 bases and J 1 base; bases outside gene matches: 8. The CDR3 sequence: CASGDRGRGGNTEAFF. CDR3 DNA sequence: TGCGCCAGCGGGGACAGGGGGCGCGGAGGGAACACTGAAGCTTTCTTT.

The chain recombines TRBV18 with TRBJ2-5; no definite D call. CDR1 is KGHSH, CDR2 LQKENI, per germline. The CDR3 loop spans 15 amino acids. The ends were cut back, 1 base at V and 2 bases at J, with 11 bases in the middle. CDR3 nucleotides: TGTGCCAGCTCACCACGGAAGGACGGTCAAGAGACCCAGTACTTC. This gives the protein CASSPRKDGQETQYF.

About this clone: The junction departs from the called germline gene at one end, perhaps through a read error. The chain combines TRBV5-4 with TRBJ2-6; 10 positions agree with TRBD2. Germline V lookup: CDR1 SGHNT, CDR2 YYREEE (reference sequence). CDR3 length: 19 amino acids. CDR3 sequence: CASSHLGLADLSGANVLTF. DNA for the CDR3: TGCGCCAGCAGCCACCTCGGACTAGCGGACCTCTCTGGGGCCAACGTCCTGACTTTC. Using reference TRBV5-4 and TRBJ2-6 for the parts outside the CDR3, the full variable domain is ETGVTQSPTHLIKTRGQQVTLRCSSQSGHNTVSWYQQALGQGPQFIFQYYREEENGRGNFPPRFSGLQFPNYSSELNVNALELDDSALYLCASSHLGLADLSGANVLTFGAGSRLTVL.

The chain couples TRBV28 to TRBJ2-5; 7 positions agree with TRBD2. CDR1 and CDR2 (germline): MDHEN, SYDVKM. The CDR3 loop spans 13 amino acids. V gave up 4 bases and J gave up 4 bases; unmatched junction bases: 3. CDR3 bases: TGTGCCAGCAGTTCAGCGGGAATAGAGACCCAGTACTTC. Residues: CASSSAGIETQYF.

This chain connects TRBV5-4 to TRBJ2-3; 9 bases match TRBD2. Per germline, CDR1 SGHNT and CDR2 YYREEE (reference sequence). The junction had 8 bases not matched to a gene; V was cut back by 0 bases and J by 3 bases. This CDR3 contains 17 residues. Here the CDR3 reads CASSLGGASGRTDTQYF. As DNA, the CDR3 is TGTGCCAGCAGCTTGGGGGGGGCCAGCGGGAGGACAGATACGCAGTATTTT.

This clone came up a few times. The chain combines TRBV4-2 with TRBJ2-7; 7 bases fit TRBD2. This CDR3 comprises 14 residues. With V trimmed by 2 bases and J by 4 bases, 5 bases remained unmatched. From germline, CDR1 is LGHNA and CDR2 YNFKEQ. The CDR3 here is CASSQRAGTYEQYF. CDR3 in DNA: TGTGCCAGCAGCCAAAGAGCGGGGACTTACGAGCAGTACTTC.